The 9 T cell receptor beta chains in this list originate from one sample, sequenced in a study of Graves' ophthalmopathy and Graves' hyperthyroidism. Amplification targeted the TCR beta CDR3 regions, with RNA transcripts as the source material. An opening RT-PCR round employed HTBI primers and preceded a second-round multiplex PCR. TCRdb re-analysed the multiplex PCR reads in MiXCR, keeping a single row per CDR3 protein. The sample records over a million distinct CDR3 sequences, roughly 35% being singletons. Material: peripheral blood or thyroid tissue (not recorded which). Receptors were obtained from an adult man with Graves' hyperthyroidism.

For the CDR3, the DNA is TGTGCCAGCAGCTCGGGTGGGGGTAGCGTATATGAAGCTTTCTTT. It specifies CASSSGGGSVYEAFF. The chain employs TRBV7-9 and TRBJ1-1, with D possibly TRBD1 on 5 matching bases. Germline loops: CDR1 SEHNR, CDR2 FQNEAQ (reference sequence). The V gene lost 4 bases and the J gene lost 7 bases, with 19 bases spanning the gap. CDR3 length: 15 amino acids.

V is TRBV2 and J is TRBJ1-2, with D unclear. Deletions cut 0 bases from V and 8 bases from J, with 4 bases between. The length of the CDR3 is 11 residues. Germline lookup yields CDR1 SNHLY and CDR2 FYNNEI. CDR3 in DNA: TGTGCCAGCAGTGAAGCTCTGGGCTACACCTTC. It is translated as CASSEALGYTF.

The rearrangement links TRBV29-1 to TRBJ1-2; D is possibly TRBD1 (6 bases). Trimming pared 2 bases from V and 7 bases from J, leaving 14 bases between. There are 13 residues in the CDR3. Germline CDR1 reads SQVTM; CDR2 reads ANQGSEA. CDR3 amino acids: CSVELSGASGYTF. The CDR3 DNA follows: TGCAGCGTTGAATTGTCAGGGGCCAGTGGCTACACCTTC.

The chain couples TRBV5-1 to TRBJ2-5; D gene uncertain. CDR3 size: 14 residues. CDR1 is SGHRS and CDR2 is YFSETQ in the germline V gene. Trimming stripped 0 bases from V and 5 bases from J, with 11 bases between. The chain's CDR3 is CASSLDYPLETQYF. The CDR3 DNA is TGCGCCAGCAGCTTGGACTACCCCTTGGAGACCCAGTACTTC.

This clonotype was counted many times. The CDR3 coding sequence is TGTGCCACCACGACAGCAGCAACTAATGAAAAACTGTTTTTT. As protein: CATTTAATNEKLFF. The genes are TRBV5-5 and TRBJ1-4, with a weak D call TRBD1 (5 bases). V lost 9 bases, J lost 0 bases, and 12 bases lay in between. Germline CDR1 reads SGHKS; CDR2 reads YYEKEE (reference sequence). CDR3 length: 14 amino acids.

This clonotype was counted ten times or more. Sequence at one end of the junction differs from germline and may be a read error. V gene TRBV5-1 combines with J gene TRBJ1-6, with TRBD1 matching over 10 bases. Germline values: CDR1 SGHRS, CDR2 YFSETQ. The CDR3 is 14 amino acids. The CDR3 region has the DNA TGTGCCAGCAGCTTAGGGACAGGGGACTCACCCCTCCACTTT. As protein: CASSLGTGDSPLHF.

This clonotype was seen repeatedly, ten times or more. The chain carries TRBV7-2 and TRBJ2-5, with D unclear. V lost 1 base and J 1 base, leaving 13 bases between the germline ends. Germline V CDR1 and CDR2: SGHTA, FQGNSA. The CDR3 has 16 amino acids. CDR3: CASSLGLGRTQETQYF. The CDR3 DNA reads as TGTGCCAGCAGCTTAGGGTTAGGTCGGACCCAAGAGACCCAGTACTTC.

There are many counts of this clonotype. The V call is TRBV20-1, the J call TRBJ1-6; D call uncertain. CDR3 size: 12 residues. V lost 6 bases and J lost 5, with 8 bases in between. Germline CDR1 reads DFQATT; CDR2 reads SNEGSKA (reference sequence). This chain's CDR3 is CSASSDNSPLHF. For the CDR3, the DNA is TGCAGTGCCTCGTCGGATAATTCACCCCTCCACTTT.

This clonotype was counted only a few times. CDR3 in amino acids: CASSHEQGRGEQYF. Here the CDR3 DNA reads TGCGCCAGCAGCCACGAACAGGGGCGTGGGGAGCAGTACTTC. V usage is TRBV4-3 and J usage is TRBJ2-7, with 7 nucleotides matching TRBD1. CDR1 is LGHNA, CDR2 YSLEER, per germline. The CDR3 length is 14 residues. V lost 3 bases and J lost 7; bases outside the gene matches: 9.